This record covers a single T cell receptor beta chain. Its antigen remains unknown. This record comes from a study of cytomegalovirus exposure and HLA in healthy donors. The method was immunoSEQ multiplex PCR; TCRdb's version includes in-frame clones alone and lacks a portion of them. This sample has about 190,000 clones, with 80% to 85% found just once. The CDR3 length is 13 residues. Germline CDR1 SGHNT, CDR2 YYREEE (reference sequence). Trimming cost V 0 bases and J 8 bases, with 11 bases left between them. The study's findings and limits: Confirmation in vitro established that a few CMV-associated chains were specific for CMV antigens. One later analysis, an examination of the 120 validation repertoires, found that first-cohort TCR clusters tended to co-occur in them. The study recorded 150 to 200 TCR beta chains that were cytomegalovirus-associated.

The validation cohort, a group of under 150 subjects, included the donors and was separate from the approximately 650-subject first cohort. The sequence was collected from a woman aged 18-29 years in good health and CMV-seropositive. The chain is built from TRBV5-4 and TRBJ1-2; tentatively, D is TRBD1 (6 bases). Sequencing was carried out using PBMCs. CDR3 nucleotide sequence: TGTGCCAGCAGCTTGGTACAGGGCGGGGGCTACACCTTC. It specifies CASSLVQGGGYTF.